The source of this T cell receptor (beta chain) is a study of T cells in Graves' hyperthyroidism and ophthalmopathy. Overall study findings and caveats: The majority of expanded thyroid clonotypes above 0.001 also appeared in blood. The model foresaw ophthalmopathy a median about 6.1 months prior to onset.

The sample holds a few counts of this clonotype. As yet, its antigen is unknown. A single base separates this from a much larger clone, so it may be a read error. RNA transcripts were the template for amplifying TCR beta CDR3 regions. The HTBI primer set was used in a first-round RT-PCR of the TCR CDR3. Each CDR3 protein is one row after TCRdb ran MiXCR on the multiplex PCR reads. The table has about 740,000 distinct CDR3 sequences, 12% to 15% seen once. Specimen: blood. The clonotype was recovered from a young woman with Graves' hyperthyroidism.

The CDR3 spells CASSTSWWEAQYF. As DNA, the CDR3 is TGTGCCAGCAGTACCTCATGGTGGGAGGCCCAGTACTTC. The V call is TRBV27, the J call TRBJ2-5, with a weak D call TRBD2 (6 bases). This CDR3 contains 13 residues. From germline, CDR1 is MNHEY and CDR2 SMNVEV (reference sequence). The V and J ends lost 5 bases and 9 bases respectively, with 16 bases between them.